The rows below give T cell receptor beta chains drawn from one sample of a study of CD8 T cells in Susac syndrome. Via MiXCR, TCRdb re-called the immunoSEQ multiplex PCR reads, giving one row per CDR3 protein. Of 110,000 to 150,000 distinct CDR3 sequences in the sample, 85% to 95% are singletons; the top ten hold around 0.29%. The source material was CD8+ T cells from PBMCs. These receptor sequences come from a human donor in good health. The CDR3 runs from the conserved cysteine through the conserved F or W. D genes are given only for firm matches. Expanded clones are given a class, and other clones once, few, many or no size at all.

>-|TRBV28|TRBJ2-1|TRBD1
CASDWQGDGDEQFF
TGTGCCAGCGATTGGCAGGGGGATGGTGATGAGCAGTTCTTC
>-|TRBV19|TRBJ2-7|TRBD1
CASSMGQYEQYF
TGTGCCAGTAGTATGGGACAGTACGAGCAGTACTTC
>once|TRBV29-1|TRBJ2-7|TRBD2
CSVQGTSSSYEQYF
TGCAGCGTGCAGGGGACTAGCAGTTCCTACGAGCAGTACTTC
>-|TRBV6-2/TRBV6-3|TRBJ2-5|-
CASRNPGPQETQYF
TGTGCCAGCAGGAACCCGGGGCCTCAAGAGACCCAGTACTTC
>-|TRBV27|TRBJ1-5|-
CASSSGLGSIQPQHF
TGTGCCAGCAGTTCGGGCCTGGGCTCTATTCAGCCCCAGCATTTT
>once|TRBV29-1|TRBJ2-5|TRBD2
CSVGHSGRYQETQYF
TGCAGCGTGGGGCATAGCGGGAGGTACCAAGAGACCCAGTACTTC
>-|TRBV9|TRBJ2-4|TRBD2
CASSVEEGLAGGLAKNIQYF
TGTGCCAGCAGCGTAGAGGAGGGACTAGCGGGAGGGCTAGCCAAAAACATTCAGTACTTC
>once|TRBV27|TRBJ2-7|-
CASRTLGQSNEQYF
TGTGCCAGCAGAACACTCGGACAGTCTAACGAGCAGTACTTC
>-|TRBV27|TRBJ2-3|-
CASSLWGADTQYF
TGTGCCAGCAGTTTATGGGGGGCAGATACGCAGTATTTT
>once|TRBV2|TRBJ2-1|TRBD2
CASSERLAGGNEQFF
TGTGCCAGCAGTGAAAGACTAGCGGGAGGCAATGAGCAGTTCTTC
>-|TRBV5-1|TRBJ1-1|-
CASSYLGTGTEAFF
TGCGCCAGCAGCTATTTGGGGACGGGGACTGAAGCTTTCTTT
>-|TRBV7-9|TRBJ2-7|-
CASSRGGGSYEQYF
TGTGCCAGCAGCCGCGGGGGCGGGTCTTACGAGCAGTACTTC
>-|TRBV13|TRBJ2-5|TRBD1
CASSSQGTGEETQYF
TGTGCCAGCAGCTCCCAAGGGACAGGGGAAGAGACCCAGTACTTC
>-|TRBV20-1|TRBJ1-2|-
CSARENSAGYGYTF
TGCAGTGCTAGAGAGAACTCTGCGGGCTATGGCTACACCTTC
>-|TRBV27|TRBJ1-5|-
CASSLALNQPQHF
TGTGCCAGCAGTTTGGCCCTCAATCAGCCCCAGCATTTT
>-|TRBV20-1|TRBJ1-1|-
CEVGQTNTEAFF
TGCGAGGTCGGACAGACGAACACTGAAGCTTTCTTT
>-|TRBV7-9|TRBJ1-5|-
CASSCPGDEGRHQPQHF
TGTGCCAGCAGCTGTCCAGGGGATGAGGGAAGACATCAGCCCCAGCATTTT
>-|TRBV4-3|TRBJ2-5|-
CASSQDPVEETQYF
TGCGCCAGCAGCCAAGATCCGGTGGAAGAGACCCAGTACTTC
>-|TRBV18|TRBJ2-7|TRBD2
CASSGNSGRDVYEQYF
TGTGCCAGCTCAGGCAATAGCGGGAGAGACGTTTACGAGCAGTACTTC
>-|TRBV5-4|TRBJ2-5|-
CASSPSPGPETQYF
TGTGCCAGCAGCCCCAGTCCAGGCCCAGAGACCCAGTACTTC
>-|TRBV9|TRBJ1-3|-
CASSVGDSGNTIYF
TGTGCCAGCAGCGTGGGTGACTCTGGAAACACCATATATTTT
>-|TRBV27|TRBJ2-1|TRBD2
CASGGGNSYNEQFF
TGTGCCAGCGGGGGGGGAAACTCCTACAATGAGCAGTTCTTC
>-|TRBV12-3/TRBV12-4|TRBJ2-3|-
CASSFWTPITDTQYF
TGTGCCAGCAGTTTCTGGACACCTATCACAGATACGCAGTATTTT
>-|TRBV19|TRBJ1-1|TRBD1
CASSLGTGTEAFF
TGTGCCAGTAGTCTCGGGACAGGCACCGAAGCTTTCTTT
>-|TRBV20-1|TRBJ1-2|-
CSARDGGLGVFGYTF
TGCAGTGCTAGAGATGGTGGGCTCGGGGTCTTTGGCTACACCTTC
>once|TRBV2|TRBJ2-3|TRBD2
CASSEGRTSGRADTQYF
TGTGCCAGCAGTGAAGGGAGGACTAGCGGGAGGGCAGATACGCAGTATTTT
>-|TRBV11-1|TRBJ2-7|-
CASSNTGYEQYF
TGTGCCAGCAGCAACACAGGCTACGAGCAGTACTTC
>-|TRBV29-1|TRBJ2-5|-
CSVELLGPYQETQYF
TGCAGCGTTGAACTATTGGGACCGTACCAAGAGACCCAGTACTTC
>-|TRBV29-1|TRBJ2-1|-
CSVEFLRTVDNEQFF
TGCAGCGTTGAATTTCTGAGGACGGTCGACAATGAGCAGTTCTTC
>once|TRBV20-1|TRBJ2-2|-
CSARDEEQFGPTGELFF
TGCAGTGCTAGAGATGAGGAACAGTTCGGGCCCACCGGGGAGCTGTTTTTT
>-|TRBV13|TRBJ1-2|-
CASSLEARVNGYTF
TGTGCCAGCAGCTTAGAGGCCAGGGTTAATGGCTACACCTTC
>-|TRBV7-9|TRBJ2-3|TRBD2
CASSLALATSATDTQYF
TGTGCCAGCAGCTTAGCGCTCGCGACTAGCGCCACAGATACGCAGTATTTT
>-|TRBV7-9|TRBJ2-7|TRBD2
CASSLDGTIYEQYF
TGTGCCAGCAGCTTGGACGGGACTATCTACGAGCAGTACTTC
>-|TRBV9|TRBJ2-1|-
CASSVEGHPYNEQFF
TGTGCCAGCAGCGTAGAGGGACATCCTTACAATGAGCAGTTCTTC
>-|TRBV7-9|TRBJ2-7|-
CASSSWDDSYEQYF
TGTGCCAGCAGCTCTTGGGACGACTCCTACGAGCAGTACTTC
>-|TRBV5-6|TRBJ2-7|TRBD2
CASSWTGLYEQYF
TGTGCCAGCAGCTGGACGGGACTATACGAGCAGTACTTC
>-|TRBV5-1|TRBJ2-3|-
CASSSWDNTQYF
TGCGCCAGCAGCTCGTGGGATAATACGCAGTATTTT
>-|TRBV27|TRBJ2-1|TRBD2
CASTISGSYNEQFF
TGTGCCAGCACTATTAGCGGGTCCTACAATGAGCAGTTCTTC
>-|TRBV9|TRBJ2-1|TRBD2
CASSPQPTSGSTYNEQFF
TGTGCCAGCAGCCCCCAACCGACTAGCGGGAGTACCTACAATGAGCAGTTCTTC
>-|TRBV11-3|TRBJ2-1|-
CASSSLFWVSSYNEQFF
TGTGCCAGCAGCTCACTCTTTTGGGTTAGCTCCTACAATGAGCAGTTCTTC
>-|TRBV7-9|TRBJ2-1|TRBD2
CASSQGTSNEQFF
TGTGCCAGCAGCCAAGGGACTAGCAATGAGCAGTTCTTC
>-|TRBV6-2/TRBV6-3|TRBJ2-1|-
CASSYSSRLHNEQFF
TGTGCCAGCAGTTACTCGAGTAGACTCCACAATGAGCAGTTCTTC
>-|TRBV29-1|TRBJ2-3|TRBD2
CSVDGTSGRAEPQDTQYF
TGCAGCGTTGACGGGACTAGCGGGAGGGCGGAACCCCAAGATACGCAGTATTTT
>-|TRBV27|TRBJ2-1|-
CASSSAGVEQFF
TGTGCCAGCAGTTCCGCCGGGGTTGAGCAGTTCTTC
>-|TRBV29-1|TRBJ1-2|-
CSVEGSGGYTF
TGCAGCGTTGAGGGTAGTGGTGGCTACACCTTC
>-|TRBV27|TRBJ2-7|-
CASSFTGGEQYF
TGTGCCAGCAGTTTTACCGGAGGGGAGCAGTACTTC
>-|TRBV6-6|TRBJ1-2|-
CASSFDGYTF
TGTGCCAGCAGTTTTGATGGCTACACCTTC
>-|TRBV27|TRBJ2-7|-
CASSPRGSSYEQYF
TGTGCCAGCAGTCCACGAGGGAGCTCCTACGAGCAGTACTTC